Below are 11 T cell receptor beta chains sequenced from a single sample in a study of chemoradiotherapy in HPV16-positive cancers. TCRdb's table, derived via immunoSEQ multiplex PCR, lists solely in-frame clones and lacks some. Here the sample spans around 20,000 clones, about two thirds being singletons. This specimen was taken from a patient who underwent chemoradiotherapy. These receptors came from a human donor with HPV-associated anogenital cancer.

This sequence joins TRBV7-2 and TRBJ2-3; D unclear. The CDR3 covers 14 residues. V was clipped by 1 base and J by 4 bases, with 9 bases between them. Germline V gives CDR1 SGHTA, CDR2 FQGNSA. The CDR3 nucleotides read TGTGCCAGCAGCTTAGTTCTAGTAGCAGATACGCAGTATTTT. This codes for CASSLVLVADTQYF.

The genes are TRBV15 and TRBJ2-6; the match to TRBD2 covers 7 bases. The junction had 12 bases not matched to a gene; V was cut back by 7 bases and J by 6 bases. There are 16 residues in the CDR3. The germline V gene has CDR1 LNHNV and CDR2 YYDKDF (reference sequence). CDR3 residues: CATTGDYPGEANVLTF. DNA of the CDR3: TGTGCCACCACCGGGGACTACCCTGGGGAGGCCAACGTCCTGACTTTC. The variable domain in full, with the rest retrieved from reference TRBV15 and TRBJ2-6, is DAMVIQNPRYQVTQFGKPVTLSCSQTLNHNVMYWYQQKSSQAPKLLFHYYDKDFNNEADTPDNFQSRRPNTSFCFLDIRSPGLGDTAMYLCATTGDYPGEANVLTFGAGSRLTVL.

The chain has TRBV11-2 and TRBJ1-3; possible D gene TRBD1, 6 bases. Trimming took 4 bases from V and 0 from J, leaving 13 bases between them. The CDR3 is 16 residues long. From germline, CDR1 is SGHAT and CDR2 FQNNGV. The CDR3 nucleotides read TGTGCCAGCAGCTACTTCACAGGGATCTCTGGAAACACCATATATTTT. Its protein product is CASSYFTGISGNTIYF.

CDR3 sequence (DNA): TGTGCCAGCAGTGATAGACTAGCGGGAGGGCCTAATCAAGAGACCCAGTACTTC. This gives the protein CASSDRLAGGPNQETQYF. The rearrangement joins TRBV6-1 to TRBJ2-5; TRBD2 aligns across 14 bases. Germline trimming cut 3 bases from V and 2 bases from J; bases unmatched to any gene: 8. The germline gives CDR1 MNHNS, CDR2 SASEGT. The CDR3 covers 18 residues.

The V and J genes are TRBV5-1 and TRBJ2-2; 8 bases are a match to TRBD2. V gave up 2 bases and J gave up 4 bases; unmatched junction bases: 1. Germline-derived CDR1 and CDR2 are SGHRS and YFSETQ. The length of the CDR3 is 14 residues. The CDR3 bases are TGCGCCAGCAGCTTCGGGGGGGCCACCGGGGAGCTGTTTTTT. It yields the protein CASSFGGATGELFF.

This chain joins TRBV5-1 and TRBJ2-2; TRBD1 matches at 9 bases. There are 19 residues in the CDR3. The V segment lost 4 bases and the J segment 5 bases; nucleotides outside the gene matches: 18. The V gene's germline CDR1 is SGHRS and CDR2 YFSETQ. CDR3 DNA: TGCGCCAGCAGCGCCACGGGACAGGGTTTTAGGAGCGGGACCGGGGAGCTGTTTTTT. This encodes CASSATGQGFRSGTGELFF.

The J gene is TRBJ2-7, the V gene TRBV11-2; D remains unclear. In germline, CDR1 is SGHAT, CDR2 FQNNGV. This CDR3 has 13 amino acids. V was shortened by 0 bases and J by 5 bases, with 8 bases between the two germline ends. Written as DNA, the CDR3 is TGTGCCAGCAGCTTAGATTGGGGTAACGAGCAGTACTTC. Its translation: CASSLDWGNEQYF.

The chain links TRBV4-2 to TRBJ2-3; D is tentatively TRBD1 or TRBD2 (5 bases each). CDR1 and CDR2 (germline): LGHNA, YNFKEQ. The CDR3 runs to 15 residues. Trimming left V 0 bases short and J 4 bases short, with 11 bases between. For the CDR3, the DNA is TGTGCCAGCAGCCAAGATAAAAGGGGAGCAGATACGCAGTATTTT. Protein: CASSQDKRGADTQYF.

This clone was seen a handful of times. For the CDR3, the DNA is TGTGCCAGCAGCCAAGGGGGTTCGGGAGAGACCCAGTACTTC. Encoded protein: CASSQGGSGETQYF. V gene TRBV4-2 combines with J gene TRBJ2-5; no clear D. V was shortened by 1 base and J by 4 bases, with 10 bases between the two germline ends. The CDR3 extends over 14 amino acids. Looked up from germline, CDR1 is LGHNA and CDR2 is YNFKEQ.

The CDR3 spells CASSQEGTAYRGEKLFF. The CDR3 DNA is TGCGCCAGCAGCCAAGAAGGGACAGCCTACAGGGGTGAAAAACTGTTTTTT. The chain has TRBV4-3 and TRBJ1-4, with TRBD1 matching 7 bases. This CDR3 is 17 amino acids long. Germline assignment: CDR1 LGHNA and CDR2 YSLEER. Trimming cost V 0 bases and J 7 bases; bases outside gene matches: 11.

The chain combines TRBV4-1 with TRBJ1-1; 7 bases match TRBD1. V shed 3 bases, J shed 7 bases, and the junction held 11 bases outside the gene matches. CDR1 and CDR2 from the germline V gene are MGHRA and YSYEKL. The CDR3 spans 15 residues. The CDR3: CASSQAPGQSIEAFF. The CDR3 DNA reads TGCGCCAGCAGCCAGGCCCCGGGACAGAGTATTGAAGCTTTCTTT.